This TCR beta chain was recovered during a study of PD-1 blockade in mismatch repair-deficient tumors. Study observations and caveats: After pembrolizumab, tumor-resident clones rose rapidly, then generally contracted before radiologic responses.

This clone was detected once. Its matching antigen is unknown. Sequencing used immunoSEQ multiplex PCR; TCRdb keeps in-frame clones, though not all of them. This sample has 45,000 to 60,000 clones, with roughly three quarters found just once. Germline CDR1 reads MGHRA; CDR2 reads YSYEKL. V lost 2 bases and J lost 0, with 4 bases in between. This CDR3 region has 13 residues. TCRs were sequenced from a few patients responding to pembrolizumab. Here the sequenced sample was peripheral blood, taken 4 weeks after starting pembrolizumab. The chain has TRBV4-1 and TRBJ1-1; D remains unclear. The sequence came from an adult with mismatch repair-deficient cancer. The CDR3 is CASSQLMNTEAFF. In DNA, the CDR3 is TGCGCCAGCAGCCAACTCATGAACACTGAAGCTTTCTTT.